Reported below is one T cell receptor beta chain. The assay was immunoSEQ multiplex PCR, and TCRdb's table has in-frame clones only and misses some. The top ten clones hold about a tenth of a sample with 25,000 to 35,000 clones, 65% to 85% of them seen once. Stated time point: week 3, after first cycle of checkpoint inhibitor. Blood was drawn before treatment and at week 3 after checkpoint blockade. Apart from two fast progressors, RECIST 1.1 response was judged 12 weeks post-infusion. Patients with prior systemic cancer treatment, concomitant immunosuppressants, or other active malignancies were excluded. The data are from a study of blood T cell dynamics during melanoma immunotherapy. About the study: First-line therapy was either pembrolizumab or nivolumab with ipilimumab for metastatic melanoma.

Unmatched junction bases numbered 11, after V lost 2 bases and J lost 0 bases. CDR3 size: 19 residues. From germline, CDR1 is SGHTA and CDR2 FQGNSA. This sequence originates from a human donor with melanoma. The V and J genes are TRBV7-2 and TRBJ2-1, with TRBD2 matching over 9 bases. Source: blood, taken from a patient treated with checkpoint blockade. CDR3 bases: TGTGCCAGCAGCTTATCCCCGGGACTAGCTCTCTTCTCCTACAATGAGCAGTTCTTC. Protein sequence: CASSLSPGLALFSYNEQFF.